The 32 T cell receptor beta chains given below trace back to one sample, sequenced in a study of blood T cells in healthy people across ages. PCR was performed a second time for 7 to 11 cycles using a sample-barcoded 5' primer and a J-beta primer mix. MiXCR, run by TCRdb on the 5' RACE reads, gives a single entry per CDR3 protein. This sample carries 800,000 or so distinct CDR3 sequences, 20% to 25% of them seen once, and the ten largest clones take 3% to 4.5%. The data also belong to a second study, concerning T cells of mothers and their children.

Sequencing was performed on blood. These receptor sequences come from a boy aged 5 to 17 in good health.

This clonotype turned up a few times. This chain connects TRBV6-5 to TRBJ1-6, with a weak D call TRBD1 (5 bases). Between the trimmed V and J ends, which lost 0 bases and 8 bases, there was a span of 14 bases. This CDR3 region has 16 residues. Germline V gives CDR1 MNHEY, CDR2 SVGAGI. The CDR3 coding sequence is TGTGCCAGCAGTTACTCGATGGTGGGGGGGGATTCACCCCTCCACTTT. Its protein is CASSYSMVGGDSPLHF.

This clonotype showed up just a few times. The DNA for the CDR3 is TGTGCCAGCAGCCCAAAACACGGCCCGAAGGAAGAGACCCAGTACTTC. This gives the protein CASSPKHGPKEETQYF. This chain uses TRBV12-3 or TRBV12-4 with TRBJ2-5; D remains ambiguous. V was pared by 6 bases and J by 3 bases, with 20 bases between. The CDR3 loop spans 16 amino acids.

The gene calls are TRBV20-1 and TRBJ1-1, with TRBD1 as a possible D gene (6 bases). Germline lookup yields CDR1 DFQATT and CDR2 SNEGSKA (reference sequence). CDR3 length: 12 amino acids. V was trimmed by 5 bases and J by 10 bases, leaving 17 bases between them. The CDR3 DNA reads TGCAGTGCTTCGACTCGACAGGAGGGAGCTTTCTTT. Translation: CSASTRQEGAFF.

This clonotype occurred a few times. This sequence joins TRBV15 and TRBJ2-3, with a weak D call TRBD2 (6 bases). The V gene's germline CDR1 is LNHNV and CDR2 YYDKDF (reference sequence). This CDR3 spans 14 amino acids. Trimming shortened V by 5 bases and J by 3 bases, and 12 bases separated the two germline ends. The CDR3 DNA is TGTGCCACCAGCTCCTCTCGGGGGACAGATACGCAGTATTTT. Translated: CATSSSRGTDTQYF.

The V and J genes are TRBV7-9 and TRBJ2-2; D may correspond to TRBD1 or TRBD2 (5 bases each). The V and J ends lost 11 bases and 6 bases respectively, with 16 bases between them. The CDR3 is 13 residues long. The germline gives CDR1 SEHNR, CDR2 FQNEAQ (reference sequence). The CDR3 region is CAATAGSAGELFF. In DNA, the CDR3 is TGTGCCGCCACCGCAGGGAGCGCCGGGGAGCTGTTTTTT.

This rearrangement joins TRBV13 to TRBJ2-1, with D unclear. The CDR3 length is 14 residues. Trimming took 5 bases from V and 6 from J, leaving 14 bases between them. Germline lookup yields CDR1 PRHDT and CDR2 FYEKMQ (reference sequence). CDR3 in amino acids: CASSMTTGPNEQFF. CDR3 nucleotide sequence: TGTGCCAGCAGCATGACAACCGGTCCCAATGAGCAGTTCTTC.

The V and J genes are TRBV11-1 and TRBJ1-1; TRBD1 aligns across 7 bases. CDR3 length: 14 residues. CDR1 SGHAT and CDR2 FQDESV come from the germline V gene (reference sequence). Germline trimming cut 6 bases from V and 5 bases from J; bases unmatched to any gene: 9. The CDR3 loop is CASRRDRAGTEAFF. CDR3 in DNA: TGTGCCAGCAGAAGAGACAGGGCCGGAACTGAAGCTTTCTTT.

In this sample, this clonotype turned up a few times. The V call is TRBV3-1, the J call TRBJ2-5; TRBD2 matches at 13 bases. Germline CDR1 and CDR2: LGHDT and YNNKEL (reference sequence). The CDR3 is 17 amino acids. V was clipped by 1 base and J by 4 bases; unmatched bases: 6. The DNA for the CDR3 is TGTGCCAGCAGCCAAGCAAGACTAGCGGGAGGCCGAGAGACCCAGTACTTC. Protein product: CASSQARLAGGRETQYF.

This clonotype was recorded a few times. One end of the junction does not line up with germline, which may come from a read error. This chain uses TRBV7-7 with TRBJ2-3; unclear D gene. The CDR3 runs 13 residues. CDR1 is SSHAT and CDR2 is FNYEAQ in the germline V gene (reference sequence). The CDR3 loop reads CASSQRVTNTQYF. CDR3 nucleotide sequence: TGTGCTAGCAGCCAACGGGTCACGAATACGCAGTATTTT. The entire variable domain, with the rest obtained from reference TRBV7-7 and TRBJ2-3, is as follows: GAGVSQSPRYKVTKRGQDVTLRCDPISSHATLYWYQQALGQGPEFLTYFNYEAQPDKSGLPSDRFSAERPEGSISTLTIQRTEQRDSAMYRCASSQRVTNTQYFGPGTRLTVL.

The chain carries TRBV5-1 and TRBJ1-4; 7 nucleotides line up with TRBD1. V lost 4 bases and J lost 5; bases outside the gene matches: 5. CDR1 and CDR2 (germline): SGHRS, YFSETQ. CDR3 length equals 14 residues. The CDR3 DNA follows: TGCGCCAGCAGCGCCGGGACAGACAATGAAAAACTGTTTTTT. Its protein product is CASSAGTDNEKLFF.

V is TRBV29-1 and J is TRBJ1-2; D is unclear. The CDR3 has 14 amino acids. V was clipped by 3 bases and J by 7 bases, with 18 bases between them. Germline values: CDR1 SQVTM, CDR2 ANQGSEA. The CDR3 spells CSVDFSGEGPGYTF. CDR3 in DNA: TGCAGCGTTGATTTTAGCGGGGAGGGTCCTGGCTACACCTTC. The complete variable domain, with remaining parts taken from reference TRBV29-1 and TRBJ1-2, reads SAVISQKPSRDICQRGTSLTIQCQVDSQVTMMFWYRQQPGQSLTLIATANQGSEATYESGFVIDKFPISRPNLTFSTLTVSNMSPEDSSIYLCSVDFSGEGPGYTFGSGTRLTVV.

This clonotype appeared a few times. The genes are TRBV9 and TRBJ2-1, with 7 positions matching TRBD2. CDR3 length equals 14 residues. Germline V gene sequence: CDR1 SGDLS, CDR2 YYNGEE. After removal of 4 bases from V and 8 bases from J, the junction contained 9 bases not matched to a gene. The CDR3 nucleotides read TGTGCCAGCAGCCCACGGACTAGTAGCGATGAGCAGTTCTTC. This translates into CASSPRTSSDEQFF.

As regards this clonotype: The conserved phenylalanine or tryptophan normally closing the CDR3 is absent here, so this likely arose from a read error. V is TRBV7-2 and J is TRBJ2-3, with TRBD2 identical over 7 bases. The germline gives CDR1 SGHTA, CDR2 FQGNSA. The CDR3 sequence is 17 residues long. Unmatched junction bases numbered 14, after V lost 0 bases and J lost 8 bases. In nucleotides, the CDR3 is TGTGCCAGCAGCTTAGCCGGGCTAGCGGTGTTGGACGGTACGCAGTATCTT. Protein sequence: CASSLAGLAVLDGTQYL.

The chain employs TRBV29-1 and TRBJ1-3; no firm D call. The CDR3 sequence is 12 residues long. Per germline, CDR1 SQVTM and CDR2 ANQGSEA. The germline V and J ends were trimmed by 4 bases and 1 base, with 5 bases remaining between them. The CDR3 is CSVGQSGNTIYF. The CDR3 DNA reads TGCAGCGTTGGTCAGTCTGGAAACACCATATATTTT.

This clonotype was recorded at least ten times. The chain carries TRBV7-3 and TRBJ2-1; D gene unclear. The CDR3 contains 14 residues. Germline CDR1 is SGHTA and CDR2 is FQGTGA. Between the trimmed V and J ends, which lost 4 bases and 3 bases, there was a span of 10 bases. CDR3 region: CASSSDGRYNEQFF. The DNA for the CDR3 is TGTGCCAGCAGCTCGGACGGACGCTACAATGAGCAGTTCTTC.

V usage is TRBV20-1 and J usage is TRBJ1-4; tentative D call: TRBD1 (5 bases). The CDR3 is made up of 14 amino acids. Germline-derived CDR1 and CDR2 are DFQATT and SNEGSKA (reference sequence). The V and J ends lost 8 bases and 8 bases respectively, with 21 bases between them. Here the CDR3 DNA reads TGCAGTACCCGCCGGGGGAACGGGGGAGAAAAACTGTTTTTT. Translated: CSTRRGNGGEKLFF.

The chain links TRBV20-1 to TRBJ1-5; D is unclear. Germline CDR1 and CDR2: DFQATT and SNEGSKA (reference sequence). This CDR3 has 16 amino acids. Trimming shortened V by 3 bases and J by 5 bases, and 20 bases separated the two germline ends. The CDR3 protein is CSASDRRLVGHQPQHF. CDR3 in DNA: TGCAGTGCTAGCGATAGGAGACTCGTAGGGCATCAGCCCCAGCATTTT.

This rearrangement joins TRBV28 to TRBJ1-2; D unresolved. The CDR3 is made up of 13 amino acids. In germline, CDR1 is MDHEN, CDR2 SYDVKM. Between the trimmed V and J ends, which lost 3 bases and 1 base, there was a span of 6 bases. The CDR3 is CASSLESNYGYTF. In nucleotides, the CDR3 is TGTGCCAGCAGTTTGGAGAGTAACTATGGCTACACCTTC.

This clonotype was counted only a few times. The CDR3: CASSETGRGSGELFF. The CDR3 DNA follows: TGTGCCAGCAGCGAGACAGGGCGGGGGTCCGGGGAGCTGTTTTTT. This sequence joins TRBV5-5 and TRBJ2-2, with D possibly being TRBD1 or TRBD2 (7 bases each). Looked up from germline, CDR1 is SGHKS and CDR2 is YYEKEE (reference sequence). The CDR3 is 15 residues long. V gave up 4 bases and J gave up 6 bases, with 16 bases separating them.

V usage is TRBV6-2 or TRBV6-3 and J usage is TRBJ2-7; D perhaps matches TRBD2 (6 bases). Germline V lookup: CDR1 MNHEY, CDR2 SVGEGT. The CDR3 spans 14 residues. V lost 10 bases and J 3 bases, leaving 19 bases between the germline ends. The DNA of the CDR3 is TGTGCCACCCAGGGACTGGACTACTACTACGAGCAGTACTTC. As protein: CATQGLDYYYEQYF.

This clonotype was seen more than once but under ten times. The chain carries TRBV24-1 and TRBJ2-1; 8 nucleotides align to TRBD2. V gave up 7 bases and J gave up 0 bases; unmatched junction bases: 4. Germline CDR1 is KGHDR and CDR2 is SFDVKD. The CDR3 loop spans 15 amino acids. The CDR3 spells CATRGSGASYNEQFF. CDR3 bases: TGTGCCACCAGGGGTAGCGGGGCCTCCTACAATGAGCAGTTCTTC.

In this sample, this clonotype turned up a few times. This chain links TRBV18 with TRBJ2-2, with TRBD1 identical over 7 bases. Germline CDR1 and CDR2: KGHSH and LQKENI. V lost 8 bases and J lost 4; bases outside the gene matches: 7. The CDR3 loop spans 14 amino acids. CDR3 in amino acids: CASPTDRATGELFF. CDR3 coding DNA: TGTGCCAGCCCGACCGACAGGGCCACCGGGGAGCTGTTTTTT.

The rearrangement joins TRBV7-2 to TRBJ2-7, with TRBD2 matching 13 bases. V was pared by 5 bases and J by 3 bases, with 13 bases of the junction left unmatched. Looked up from germline, CDR1 is SGHTA and CDR2 is FQGNSA. The CDR3 is 18 amino acids. CDR3 sequence reads: CASSLGLAGAVSYYEQYF. The CDR3 nucleotides are TGTGCCAGCAGCCTTGGACTAGCGGGGGCCGTTTCTTACTACGAGCAGTACTTC.

This clonotype has only a few counts. This CDR3 reads CSVEIAGVISYNEQFF. The DNA for the CDR3 is TGCAGCGTTGAGATAGCGGGAGTCATTTCCTACAATGAGCAGTTCTTC. The chain has TRBV29-1 and TRBJ2-1, with TRBD2 matching over 9 bases. The CDR3 has 16 amino acids. V was pared by 3 bases and J by 1 base, with 7 bases of the junction left unmatched. In germline, CDR1 is SQVTM, CDR2 ANQGSEA.

This clonotype was picked up a small number of times. The rearrangement joins TRBV9 to TRBJ2-5; 10 bases agree with TRBD2. The better agreement between TRBJ2-1 and the DNA end casts doubt on the J call. The germline V gene encodes CDR1 SGDLS and CDR2 YYNGEE. The CDR3 consists of 15 residues. The CDR3 region has the DNA TGTGCCAGCAGCGTAGAGCCTAGCGGGAGCGTTGAGCAGTTCTTC. Translated, it gives CASSVEPSGSVEQFF.

This clonotype showed up just a few times. The rearrangement joins TRBV24-1 to TRBJ1-1; D gene unclear. From germline, CDR1 is KGHDR and CDR2 SFDVKD. V lost 3 bases to trimming and J lost 1 base, with 8 bases between them. This CDR3 has 14 amino acids. CDR3 residues: CATSDPGKNTEAFF. For the CDR3, the DNA is TGTGCCACCAGTGATCCGGGGAAGAACACTGAAGCTTTCTTT.

This clonotype was counted only a few times. J is TRBJ2-3 and V is TRBV19; D is perhaps TRBD2 (5 bases). Per the germline V gene, CDR1 is LNHDA and CDR2 is SQIVND (reference sequence). This CDR3 comprises 19 residues. V lost 0 bases, J lost 4 bases, and 23 bases lay in between. The DNA for the CDR3 is TGTGCCAGTAGTATAGATCTTCCTAGCACAGAATCTCCTTCAGATACGCAGTATTTT. Protein sequence: CASSIDLPSTESPSDTQYF.

The V call is TRBV10-3, the J call TRBJ2-7; unclear D gene. The V gene's germline CDR1 is ENHRY and CDR2 SYGVKD. The CDR3 is made up of 14 amino acids. V lost 6 bases, J lost 1 base, and 13 bases lay in between. The DNA of the CDR3 is TGTGCCATCAGGGGCGCGGAAAATTCCTACGAGCAGTACTTC. Translation gives CAIRGAENSYEQYF.

This clonotype appeared a few times. The chain joins TRBV18 to TRBJ2-7, with D hard to call. Trimming removed 0 bases at V and 3 bases at J, with 9 bases between. The CDR3 extends over 14 amino acids. CDR1 and CDR2 from the germline V gene are KGHSH and LQKENI. The CDR3: CASSPPEANYEQYF. The CDR3 region has the DNA TGTGCCAGCTCACCACCGGAAGCGAACTACGAGCAGTACTTC.

The V gene is TRBV7-2, the J gene TRBJ2-3; D uncertain. This CDR3 comprises 14 residues. The V gene's germline CDR1 is SGHTA and CDR2 FQGNSA. Trimming removed 2 bases at V and 5 bases at J, with 11 bases between. The CDR3 loop is CASSLYYFGDTQYF. The DNA of the CDR3 is TGTGCCAGCAGCTTATACTACTTTGGAGATACGCAGTATTTT.

V and J are TRBV5-1 and TRBJ1-5; D gene uncertain. Looked up from germline, CDR1 is SGHRS and CDR2 is YFSETQ. V gave up 5 bases and J gave up 3 bases, with 9 bases separating them. The CDR3 length is 13 residues. This chain's CDR3 is CASSADLNQPQHF. Written as DNA, the CDR3 is TGCGCCAGCAGTGCCGACCTCAATCAGCCCCAGCATTTT. Complete variable domain (other parts from reference TRBV5-1 and TRBJ1-5): KAGVTQTPRYLIKTRGQQVTLSCSPISGHRSVSWYQQTPGQGLQFLFEYFSETQRNKGNFPGRFSGRQFSNSRSEMNVSTLELGDSALYLCASSADLNQPQHFGDGTRLSIL.

The chain couples TRBV15 to TRBJ2-1; TRBD2 aligns across 9 bases. The V and J ends lost 6 bases and 6 bases, in that order; junction bases with no gene match: 6. The CDR3 has 14 amino acids. Per the germline V gene, CDR1 is LNHNV and CDR2 is YYDKDF (reference sequence). CDR3: CATRTGTSFNEQFF. Here the CDR3 DNA reads TGTGCCACCAGGACCGGGACTAGCTTCAATGAGCAGTTCTTC.